This T cell receptor (beta chain) was obtained from a study of T cell changes during pregnancy in multiple sclerosis. Assay used: immunoSEQ multiplex PCR; TCRdb lists only in-frame clones, some missing. The repertoire includes over 65,000 clones, 80% to 95% of them detected once, and 2.5% sits in the top ten. The sample here was peripheral blood, taken in the first trimester of pregnancy. This clonotype was obtained from a female donor with multiple sclerosis, enrolled in a pregnancy study.

The CDR3 region has the DNA TGTGCTAGTTCTCCGACAGGGTCCTACGAGCAGTACTTC. This gives the protein CASSPTGSYEQYF. This chain uses TRBV12-5 with TRBJ2-7; 7 nucleotides line up with TRBD1. Unmatched junction bases numbered 5, after V lost 8 bases and J lost 1 base. Germline V lookup: CDR1 LGHNT, CDR2 FRNRAP. The CDR3 covers 13 residues.